This T cell receptor (beta chain) was obtained from a study of identical twins. Germline V gene sequence: CDR1 LNHNV, CDR2 YYDKDF (reference sequence). This CDR3 contains 13 residues. With 2 bases removed from V and 3 bases from J, the gap between germline ends came to 6 bases. TCRdb reprocessed the 5' RACE reads with MiXCR, giving one entry per CDR3 protein. The table shows about 520,000 distinct CDR3 sequences, with about 20% occurring only once. These data are also associated with another study on T cells expressing NK-cell markers.

The source is a woman under 30 in good health. The sequenced sample was CD4+ T cells sorted from blood. The rearrangement joins TRBV15 to TRBJ2-3; no clear D gene. The CDR3 DNA reads as TGTGCCACCAGCAGAACCCAAACAGATACGCAGTATTTT. Encoded protein: CATSRTQTDTQYF.